This entry lists 11 T cell receptor beta chains sequenced from one sample in a study of cytomegalovirus exposure and HLA in healthy donors. 60 Vbeta and 13 Jbeta primers were used in PCR. Sequencing used immunoSEQ multiplex PCR; TCRdb keeps in-frame clones, though not all of them. Among over 150,000 clones listed, 70% to 80% were seen once. Input material: PBMCs. The receptors shown here come from a man in his forties in good health and CMV-seronegative.

The chain is built from TRBV27 and TRBJ1-6, with 10 bases lining up with TRBD1. Unmatched junction bases numbered 3, after V lost 1 base and J lost 9 bases. The CDR3 extends over 15 amino acids. Germline V lookup: CDR1 MNHEY, CDR2 SMNVEV (reference sequence). The CDR3 protein is CASSLFDRGLSPLHF. The DNA for the CDR3 is TGTGCCAGCAGTTTATTTGACAGGGGGCTTTCACCCCTCCACTTT.

This clone was observed once. The CDR3 spells CASSIRRGGLYEQFF. In DNA form, the CDR3 reads TGTGCCAGTAGTATAAGACGGGGGGGCCTCTATGAGCAGTTCTTC. The chain couples TRBV19 to TRBJ2-1, with TRBD2 identical over 8 bases. Germline V gene lookup returns CDR1 LNHDA and CDR2 SQIVND (reference sequence). This CDR3 is 15 amino acids long. The V and J ends lost 2 bases and 8 bases, in that order; junction bases with no gene match: 8.

This sequence joins TRBV7-2 and TRBJ2-3; no clear D. From germline, CDR1 is SGHTA and CDR2 FQGNSA. V lost 3 bases, J lost 0 bases, and 7 bases lay in between. There are 14 residues in the CDR3. The CDR3 DNA is TGTGCCAGCAGCTTTTTCCAGAGCACAGATACGCAGTATTTT. Translated: CASSFFQSTDTQYF. Full variable domain (outside the CDR3, taken from reference TRBV7-2 and TRBJ2-3): GAGVSQSPSNKVTEKGKDVELRCDPISGHTALYWYRQSLGQGLEFLIYFQGNSAPDKSGLPSDRFSAERTGGSVSTLTIQRTQQEDSAVYLCASSFFQSTDTQYFGPGTRLTVL.

J is TRBJ2-7 and V is TRBV5-1, with D hard to call. Trimming cost V 3 bases and J 6 bases, with 10 bases left between them. CDR3 length equals 12 residues. From germline, CDR1 is SGHRS and CDR2 YFSETQ. The CDR3 DNA is TGCGCCAGCAGCTCCAGAAGTCTCGAGCAGTACTTC. It is translated as CASSSRSLEQYF.

The chain carries TRBV6-6 and TRBJ2-7, with 7 nucleotides matching TRBD2. Germline trimming cut 5 bases from V and 2 bases from J; bases unmatched to any gene: 6. Germline V lookup: CDR1 MNHNY, CDR2 SVGAGI (reference sequence). The CDR3 covers 14 residues. For the CDR3, the DNA is TGTGCCAGCAGTAGGACGGGGGGTGCCTACGAGCAGTACTTC. Translation: CASSRTGGAYEQYF.

V is TRBV6-1 and J is TRBJ2-1; 7 bases are a match to TRBD1. Germline CDR1 MNHNS, CDR2 SASEGT. V was pared by 10 bases and J by 6 bases, with 9 bases of the junction left unmatched. The CDR3 is made up of 13 amino acids. Here the CDR3 DNA reads TGTGCCAACCCGACAGGGAAGGCCAATGAGCAGTTCTTC. Translated, it gives CANPTGKANEQFF.

J is TRBJ1-4 and V is TRBV19; tentative D call: TRBD1 (6 bases). V dropped 2 bases and J dropped 2 bases, with 12 bases sitting between them. The CDR3 has 16 amino acids. Germline loops: CDR1 LNHDA, CDR2 SQIVND (reference sequence). The CDR3 nucleotides are TGTGCCAGTAGTATACCGAGCGGGGGCACTAATGAAAAACTGTTTTTT. The encoded protein is CASSIPSGGTNEKLFF.

This chain uses TRBV11-1 with TRBJ2-1, with TRBD2 identical over 11 bases. The CDR3 is 15 amino acids. The ends lost 5 bases at V and 6 bases at J; junction bases unmatched: 6. The germline gives CDR1 SGHAT, CDR2 FQDESV (reference sequence). The CDR3 nucleotides are TGTGCCAGCAGCGGTTCTAGCGGGGGGCTCAATGAGCAGTTCTTC. Its protein is CASSGSSGGLNEQFF.

The V and J genes are TRBV10-3 and TRBJ2-4; 7 bases line up with TRBD2. This CDR3 has 16 residues. Germline values: CDR1 ENHRY, CDR2 SYGVKD. Trimming cost V 3 bases and J 4 bases; bases outside gene matches: 9. CDR3 in amino acids: CAISDASGVRKNIQYF. In nucleotides, the CDR3 is TGTGCCATCAGTGATGCTAGCGGCGTTCGAAAAAACATTCAGTACTTC.

The chain carries TRBV2 and TRBJ1-5, with D hard to call. Trimming removed 1 base from V and 7 bases from J, with 11 bases in between. CDR3 length equals 14 residues. Germline CDR1 and CDR2: SNHLY and FYNNEI. The CDR3 region is CASSEGGFIQPQHF. The CDR3 coding sequence is TGTGCCAGCAGTGAAGGAGGTTTTATCCAGCCCCAGCATTTT.

CDR3 DNA: TGCGCCAGCAGCTTGGTTTCGCAGGCCGGCTACGAGCAGTACTTC. Its protein is CASSLVSQAGYEQYF. The chain has TRBV5-1 and TRBJ2-7; D gene unclear. The CDR3 runs to 15 residues. Germline-derived CDR1 and CDR2 are SGHRS and YFSETQ. V lost 0 bases to trimming and J lost 3 bases, with 13 bases between them.